Presented here are 8 T cell receptor beta chains from one specimen sequenced in a study of blood T cell repertoires in COVID-19. Produced via immunoSEQ multiplex PCR; TCRdb's table is partial and in-frame only. This table has just under 250,000 clones, around 88% appearing once. The specimen sequenced was PBMCs or T cells enriched from blood (not recorded which). These receptors originate from a woman in her 30s who had recovered from COVID-19.

The V and J genes are TRBV28 and TRBJ2-7; no clear D gene. Germline V lookup: CDR1 MDHEN, CDR2 SYDVKM. The CDR3 covers 15 residues. V was cut by 4 bases and J by 0 bases, with 13 bases left in between. Written as DNA, the CDR3 is TGTGCCAGCAGTTCCTCCCCCCGCTACTCCTACGAGCAGTACTTC. This gives the protein CASSSSPRYSYEQYF.

This chain joins TRBV19 and TRBJ1-2; D is undetermined. The CDR3 is made up of 12 amino acids. The V gene's germline CDR1 is LNHDA and CDR2 SQIVND (reference sequence). Trimming took 7 bases from V and 0 from J, leaving 6 bases between them. The CDR3 sequence: CASKDTNYGYTF. DNA of the CDR3: TGTGCCAGTAAAGACACTAACTATGGCTACACCTTC. The whole variable domain, remainder taken from reference TRBV19 and TRBJ1-2, is DGGITQSPKYLFRKEGQNVTLSCEQNLNHDAMYWYRQDPGQGLRLIYYSQIVNDFQKGDIAEGYSVSREKKESFPLTVTSAQKNPTAFYLCASKDTNYGYTFGSGTRLTVV.

This clone appeared a single time. The chain has TRBV6-5 and TRBJ1-2, with 8 bases that match TRBD1. This CDR3 comprises 15 residues. V shed 2 bases and J 4 bases; nucleotides not matched to a gene: 6. Per germline, CDR1 MNHEY and CDR2 SVGAGI. CDR3 loop: CASSYTQGASYGYTF. CDR3 in DNA: TGTGCCAGCAGTTACACGCAGGGGGCAAGCTATGGCTACACCTTC.

V is TRBV28 and J is TRBJ2-7, with TRBD2 matching over 12 bases. The CDR3 extends over 15 amino acids. Germline assignment: CDR1 MDHEN and CDR2 SYDVKM. Losses at the gene ends were 4 bases for V and 6 bases for J; bases not matched to a gene: 7. The CDR3 DNA is TGTGCCAGCAGTTCGACTAGCGGGAGAGCCGGCGAGCAGTACTTC. Encoded protein: CASSSTSGRAGEQYF. The whole variable domain, filled in from reference TRBV28 and TRBJ2-7, reads DVKVTQSSRYLVKRTGEKVFLECVQDMDHENMFWYRQDPGLGLRLIYFSYDVKMKEKGDIPEGYSVSREKKERFSLILESASTNQTSMYLCASSSTSGRAGEQYFGPGTRLTVT.

The V gene is TRBV5-1, the J gene TRBJ2-7, with no clear D. V was cut by 0 bases and J by 3 bases, with 7 bases left in between. The germline V gene encodes CDR1 SGHRS and CDR2 YFSETQ. This CDR3 spans 13 amino acids. CDR3 region: CASSLGSGYEQYF. The CDR3 nucleotides are TGCGCCAGCAGCTTGGGATCCGGCTACGAGCAGTACTTC.

The chain is built from TRBV4-3 and TRBJ2-1, with unresolved D. This CDR3 comprises 15 residues. V shed 1 base and J shed 2 bases, with 9 bases lying between them. Per germline, CDR1 LGHNA and CDR2 YSLEER. The CDR3 DNA reads TGCGCCAGCAGCCAAGGCGCGAGTACCTACAATGAGCAGTTCTTC. This codes for CASSQGASTYNEQFF.

The chain joins TRBV5-1 to TRBJ2-3; 12 positions match TRBD1. CDR1 is SGHRS, CDR2 YFSETQ, per germline. This CDR3 contains 15 residues. V was clipped by 3 bases and J by 4 bases; unmatched bases: 3. CDR3 sequence: CASSSGQGASDTQYF. CDR3 nucleotide sequence: TGCGCCAGCAGCTCGGGACAGGGGGCGTCAGATACGCAGTATTTT.

This clone was counted many times. The chain combines TRBV5-1 with TRBJ1-4, with D maybe TRBD1 (6 bases). Germline values: CDR1 SGHRS, CDR2 YFSETQ. CDR3 length equals 17 residues. V was trimmed by 2 bases and J by 3 bases, leaving 17 bases between them. CDR3 sequence: CASSLQNPGGPNEKLFF. The CDR3 region has the DNA TGCGCCAGCAGCTTACAGAACCCGGGGGGGCCTAATGAAAAACTGTTTTTT.